Included here is one TCR beta chain sequence, with context. It has no known antigen specificity. Relative to the germline gene, one junction end is altered; a read error may explain this. The data are from a study of shared T cell receptors in the human thymus (dated by TCRdb to the early 2020s). Broadly, across the study: The study examined how the human thymus generates shared, self-reactive T-cell receptor alpha chains.

Including the terminal cysteine and phenylalanine, the CDR3 comprises 14 residues. The only DNA kept is the CDR3, 42 bases in frame from the first base. In the germline V gene, CDR1 corresponds to SQVTM and CDR2 to ANQGSEA. Libraries were constructed by the immunoSEQ multiplex PCR assay. Held by TCRdb, this immuneACCESS table contains in-frame sequences only and omits some clones. Under half of the omission traces to an unresolved V gene where checked; the cause of the rest is unknown. In all, the sample holds roughly 660,000 clones, and around nine tenths of those were seen once. The ten largest clones capture approximately 0.011% of the sample. The same sample was also used in a study of human thymus T cells. From that second study: The donors were immunologically healthy infants in Finland who had open corrective cardiac surgery for congenital heart defects. Thymus tissue was obtained as surgical resects removed during corrective cardiac surgery. Both the thymic and the peripheral blood repertoires appeared to show biased V and J gene segment usage. The related research reported highly overlapping thymic TCR repertoires among unrelated individuals. The study described the TCR alpha and beta repertoires in about eight infant thymus samples and a few matching peripheral blood samples. The cohort included several male and two female infants, with donor ages spanning 7 to 244 days. Thymocytes were released mechanically from tissue and stored at -70 °C as pellets of roughly 9.5-31 million cells. A QIAsymphony instrument was used to extract genomic DNA from frozen cell pellets. The immunoSEQ multiplex PCR assay was used to amplify the TCRB and TCRAD loci from a standardized quantity of quality-controlled genomic DNA. The V(D)J region was spanned by amplicons of a length sufficient to cover the CDR3 and to identify V and J genes. Through the commercial immunoSEQ service, the amplicons were sequenced on an Illumina platform. Corrections for primer bias and sequencing errors followed previously described methods, while TCRAD and TCRB definitions were based on the IMGT database. immunoSEQ Analyzer 3.0 and VDJTools were used for repertoire analysis, which covered basic statistics, V/J segment usage, diversity estimates, rarefaction and pairwise overlap. To estimate diversity, the Chao1, ChaoE, Efron-Thisted, Shannon and inverse Simpson indices were applied, and diversity was also estimated on datasets down-sampled to the smallest sample. Repertoire overlap was determined by strict matching of CDR3 nucleotide sequence, V gene and J gene, and Jaccard-based multidimensional scaling clustering was applied. On average, thymus samples gave 650,000 to 1,000,000 unique TCRB clonotypes, whereas blood samples gave approximately 84,000.

Sequenced sample: thymocytes. The sequence was collected from a boy under three years old with a congenital heart defect. Donor details come from another sample of the same person, matched by shared clones. This chain joins TRBV29-1 to TRBJ2-7; possibly the D gene is TRBD1, per 5 matching bases. CDR3 protein: CSGGGAFPSYGQYF. The sequenced DNA is TGCAGCGGCGGTGGGGCGTTTCCCTCCTACGGGCAGTACTTC.